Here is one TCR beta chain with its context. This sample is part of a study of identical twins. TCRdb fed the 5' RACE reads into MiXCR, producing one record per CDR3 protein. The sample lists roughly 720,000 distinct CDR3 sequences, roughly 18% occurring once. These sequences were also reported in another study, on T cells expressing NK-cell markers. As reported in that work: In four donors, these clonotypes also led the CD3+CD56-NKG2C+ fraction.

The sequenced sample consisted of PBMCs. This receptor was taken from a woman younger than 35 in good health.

The CDR3 DNA is TGTGCCAGCACATTCGCCAGGGGCACTGAAGCTTTCTTT. Translation gives CASTFARGTEAFF. The chain employs TRBV12-3 or TRBV12-4 and TRBJ1-1; tentative D call: TRBD1 (6 bases). The CDR3 has 13 residues. V dropped 7 bases and J dropped 4 bases, with 13 bases sitting between them.